A selection of T cell receptor beta chains follows, all from one sample in a study of Tregs in tolerant kidney transplant recipients. Using immunoSEQ multiplex PCR, the repertoire was profiled, and TCRdb retains in-frame clones only, with some absent. The top ten hold roughly 0.63% of the sample, which has fewer than 150,000 clones, about 91% seen once. Sequencing input: CD4+ T cells from blood. The receptors here all came from a human donor in good health. CDR3s include the opening cysteine and the closing phenylalanine or tryptophan. The order of the fields is V gene, clone size, J gene, D gene, CDR3 protein, CDR3 DNA. A D gene is named only where the DNA matches it firmly. Where a row states a size, it is once, few, many or the class of an expanded clone; other rows omit it.

>TRBV15|-|TRBJ2-1|-
CATSSVQGFPYNEQFF
TGTGCCACCAGCAGTGTACAGGGATTCCCCTACAATGAGCAGTTCTTC
>TRBV2|-|TRBJ1-1|-
CASSGYTEAFF
TGTGCCAGCAGTGGATACACTGAAGCTTTCTTT
>TRBV2|-|TRBJ2-1|-
CASRALATGYNEQFF
TGTGCCAGCAGAGCACTCGCCACGGGGTACAATGAGCAGTTCTTC
>TRBV18|-|TRBJ1-1|-
CASSLPGGGSEAFF
TGTGCCAGCTCACTGCCCGGAGGGGGTTCCGAAGCTTTCTTT
>TRBV4-1|-|TRBJ2-7|-
CASSQVAISYEQYF
TGCGCCAGCAGCCAAGTCGCCATTTCCTACGAGCAGTACTTC
>TRBV7-2|-|TRBJ2-2|-
CASSYRTGSGELFF
TGTGCCAGCAGCTACAGAACAGGGTCCGGGGAGCTGTTTTTT
>TRBV6-5|-|TRBJ1-2|TRBD1
CASSYEQGTRGYTF
TGTGCCAGCAGTTACGAACAGGGGACTAGAGGCTACACCTTC
>TRBV5-1|-|TRBJ2-1|TRBD2
CASSLVREELQFF
TGCGCCAGCAGCTTGGTTCGGGAGGAGCTACAGTTCTTC
>TRBV5-1|-|TRBJ2-7|-
CASSFSTPDGSYEQYF
TGCGCCAGCAGCTTCTCGACTCCGGACGGCTCCTACGAGCAGTACTTC
>TRBV7-8|-|TRBJ2-4|TRBD2
CASSAGLAGLAKNIQYF
TGTGCCAGCAGCGCTGGACTAGCGGGGTTAGCCAAAAACATTCAGTACTTC
>TRBV6-1|once|TRBJ2-4|-
CASSFSSYIQYF
TGTGCCAGCAGCTTTAGCTCTTACATTCAGTACTTC